These 21 T cell receptor beta chains were sequenced from one sample in a study of blood T cell repertoires in COVID-19. This table comes from immunoSEQ multiplex PCR, and its TCRdb copy is limited to in-frame clones, with some not included. The sample carries roughly 180,000 clones, about four fifths recorded once. Sequencing was carried out using PBMCs or T cells enriched from blood (not recorded which). These receptors were obtained from a man in his 60s who had recovered from COVID-19.

This sequence joins TRBV6-4 and TRBJ1-6; no clear D. The CDR3 loop spans 13 amino acids. Per germline, CDR1 MRHNA and CDR2 SNTAGT. V lost 3 bases, J lost 5 bases, and 5 bases lay in between. The CDR3 is CASSETDNSPLHF. The CDR3 DNA reads TGTGCCAGCAGTGAAACGGATAATTCACCCCTCCACTTT.

The V and J genes are TRBV18 and TRBJ1-1; 7 nucleotides line up with TRBD1. The J segment lost 3 bases and the V segment lost 5 bases, leaving 3 bases of the junction unmatched. Germline values: CDR1 KGHSH, CDR2 LQKENI. The CDR3 runs to 13 residues. The CDR3 DNA is TGTGCCAGCTCAGGTCAGGGGGACACTGAAGCTTTCTTT. Translating gives CASSGQGDTEAFF.

The chain recombines TRBV4-1 with TRBJ1-5, with D tentatively TRBD1 (5 bases). Germline lookup yields CDR1 MGHRA and CDR2 YSYEKL. V lost 3 bases to trimming and J lost 8 bases, with 11 bases between them. This CDR3 region has 13 residues. The CDR3 is CASSHKRGEPQHF. CDR3 sequence (DNA): TGCGCCAGCAGCCACAAACGGGGGGAGCCCCAGCATTTT.

The V and J genes are TRBV30 and TRBJ1-5; D is perhaps TRBD1 (6 bases). This CDR3 region has 13 residues. CDR1 GTSNPN and CDR2 SVGIG come from the germline V gene (reference sequence). CDR3 protein: CAMGSGDDQPQHF. CDR3 coding DNA: TGTGCGATGGGGTCAGGGGACGATCAGCCCCAGCATTTT.

The chain has TRBV28 and TRBJ1-1, with D possibly TRBD1 on 5 matching bases. The germline V gene has CDR1 MDHEN and CDR2 SYDVKM. The CDR3 is made up of 13 amino acids. V dropped 8 bases and J dropped 1 base, with 11 bases sitting between them. CDR3 DNA: TGTGCCAGCGGCCTTCAGGGGAACACTGAAGCTTTCTTT. It encodes CASGLQGNTEAFF. Full variable domain (missing parts from reference TRBV28 and TRBJ1-1): DVKVTQSSRYLVKRTGEKVFLECVQDMDHENMFWYRQDPGLGLRLIYFSYDVKMKEKGDIPEGYSVSREKKERFSLILESASTNQTSMYLCASGLQGNTEAFFGQGTRLTVV.

The rearrangement uses TRBV4-1 and TRBJ2-1, with 7 bases aligning to TRBD1. CDR3 length: 13 amino acids. From germline, CDR1 is MGHRA and CDR2 YSYEKL. The J segment lost 7 bases and the V segment lost 4 bases, leaving 4 bases of the junction unmatched. Here the CDR3 DNA reads TGCGCCAGCAGCCTAGGACAGGCGAATGAGCAGTTCTTC. Its translation is CASSLGQANEQFF.

The chain has TRBV3-1 (or the pseudogene TRBV3-2) and TRBJ1-3, with D possibly TRBD1 on 6 matching bases. Germline V gene sequence: CDR1 LGHDT, CDR2 YNNKEL (reference sequence). There are 16 residues in the CDR3. V was trimmed by 0 bases and J by 4 bases, leaving 13 bases between them. In DNA, the CDR3 is TGTGCCAGCAGCCAAGAGGGCAGGGGTGGAGGAAACACCATATATTTT. Protein product: CASSQEGRGGGNTIYF.

The rearrangement uses TRBV28 and TRBJ2-7; a weak D match, TRBD2 (6 bases). The germline gives CDR1 MDHEN, CDR2 SYDVKM. The CDR3 consists of 12 residues. Trimming shortened V by 3 bases and J by 6 bases, and 9 bases separated the two germline ends. Here the CDR3 reads CASSFLGGEQYF. The DNA of the CDR3 is TGTGCCAGCAGTTTTCTGGGAGGCGAGCAGTACTTC.

J is TRBJ1-5 and V is TRBV30; 7 nucleotides agree with TRBD1. V shed 0 bases, J shed 7 bases, and the junction held 12 bases outside the gene matches. Germline V lookup: CDR1 GTSNPN, CDR2 SVGIG (reference sequence). The CDR3 sequence is 16 residues long. CDR3 loop: CAWSVPGQAILQPQHF. DNA of the CDR3: TGTGCCTGGAGTGTACCCGGACAGGCTATTCTGCAGCCCCAGCATTTT.

The genes are TRBV7-6 and TRBJ2-7, with 10 bases lining up with TRBD2. The germline V gene has CDR1 SGHVS and CDR2 FNYEAQ. The CDR3 covers 16 residues. V shed 1 base and J 5 bases; nucleotides not matched to a gene: 8. CDR3 residues: CASSLEASGSVNEQYF. The CDR3 DNA is TGTGCCAGCAGCTTAGAAGCTAGCGGGAGTGTCAACGAGCAGTACTTC.

The V gene is TRBV19, the J gene TRBJ2-7; TRBD1 aligns across 7 bases. Unmatched junction bases numbered 7, after V lost 6 bases and J lost 2 bases. CDR1 is LNHDA, CDR2 SQIVND, per germline (reference sequence). The CDR3 runs 14 residues. DNA for the CDR3: TGTGCCAGTAGCAGCAGACAGGGCGCCTACGAGCAGTACTTC. Protein product: CASSSRQGAYEQYF. Full variable domain (remainder filled in from reference TRBV19 and TRBJ2-7): DGGITQSPKYLFRKEGQNVTLSCEQNLNHDAMYWYRQDPGQGLRLIYYSQIVNDFQKGDIAEGYSVSREKKESFPLTVTSAQKNPTAFYLCASSSRQGAYEQYFGPGTRLTVT.

The chain links TRBV21-1 to TRBJ1-3. TRBV21-1 is shown as a pseudogene. The CDR3 runs to 14 residues. This CDR3 reads CASSSPIYENTIYF. CDR3 DNA sequence: TGTGCCAGCAGCTCCCCGATCTATGAAAACACCATATATTTT.

The genes are TRBV7-3 and TRBJ2-4; possible D gene TRBD1, 5 bases. This CDR3 region has 15 residues. V was pared by 1 base and J by 7 bases, with 14 bases between. Germline V gives CDR1 SGHTA, CDR2 FQGTGA. This chain's CDR3 is CASSLNPGFSNIQYF. CDR3 nucleotide sequence: TGTGCCAGCAGCTTAAACCCAGGGTTTTCGAACATTCAGTACTTC.

The chain uses TRBV30 and TRBJ1-1; TRBD1 matches at 7 bases. In germline, CDR1 is GTSNPN, CDR2 SVGIG (reference sequence). This CDR3 has 12 amino acids. V shed 5 bases, J shed 1 base, and the junction held 1 base outside the gene matches. The CDR3, as DNA: TGTGCCTGGGGGACAGAGAACACTGAAGCTTTCTTT. As protein: CAWGTENTEAFF. Together with reference TRBV30 and TRBJ1-1, the CDR3 gives the full variable domain: SQTIHQWPATLVQPVGSPLSLECTVEGTSNPNLYWYRQAAGRGLQLLFYSVGIGQISSEVPQNLSASRPQDRQFILSSKKLLLSDSGFYLCAWGTENTEAFFGQGTRLTVV.

The chain couples TRBV28 to TRBJ1-2, with 7 bases identical to TRBD1. The J segment lost 8 bases and the V segment lost 1 base, leaving 7 bases of the junction unmatched. CDR3 length: 14 amino acids. Germline V gene lookup returns CDR1 MDHEN and CDR2 SYDVKM. The CDR3 region has the DNA TGTGCCAGCAGTTTATCCTTACAGGGGAAAGGCTACACCTTC. Its translation is CASSLSLQGKGYTF.

This clone came up many times. V and J are TRBV12-3 or TRBV12-4 and TRBJ2-1, with TRBD1 as a possible D gene (5 bases). Trimming pared 3 bases from V and 6 bases from J, leaving 6 bases between. The CDR3 is made up of 12 amino acids. Here the CDR3 DNA reads TGTGCCAGCAGTTTTCAGGGCAATGAGCAGTTCTTC. Translating gives CASSFQGNEQFF.

With respect to this clone: This sample includes further DNA sequences coding for the same CDR3. The chain recombines TRBV29-1 with TRBJ1-5; TRBD1 aligns across 7 bases. The germline V gene encodes CDR1 SQVTM and CDR2 ANQGSEA. The J segment lost 2 bases and the V segment lost 4 bases, leaving 2 bases of the junction unmatched. The CDR3 has 13 amino acids. The CDR3 DNA follows: TGCAGCGTTGGAGGACAGGGCAATCAGCCCCAGCATTTT. This sequence encodes CSVGGQGNQPQHF.

This clone was recorded once. The chain employs TRBV6-5 and TRBJ1-2; 10 nucleotides align to TRBD1. The junction had 18 bases not matched to a gene; V was cut back by 7 bases and J by 13 bases. The CDR3 consists of 15 residues. Germline CDR1 and CDR2: MNHEY and SVGAGI. CDR3 loop: CASKAKGQGLMACTF. CDR3 nucleotide sequence: TGTGCCAGCAAAGCAAAGGGACAGGGGCTTATGGCTTGCACCTTC.

The V call is TRBV30, the J call TRBJ1-2; D might be TRBD1 (6 bases). Germline values: CDR1 GTSNPN, CDR2 SVGIG (reference sequence). The length of the CDR3 is 12 residues. Trimming removed 5 bases at V and 8 bases at J, with 15 bases between. For the CDR3, the DNA is TGTGCCTGGTCTTCTACAGGGCCCGGCTACACCTTC. Protein sequence: CAWSSTGPGYTF.

The chain combines TRBV28 with TRBJ1-3; no reliable D call. The germline V gene encodes CDR1 MDHEN and CDR2 SYDVKM. V lost 5 bases to trimming and J lost 4 bases, with 12 bases between them. The CDR3 runs 14 residues. This CDR3 is CASSTWKQGNTIYF. CDR3 DNA: TGTGCCAGCAGTACTTGGAAACAGGGAAACACCATATATTTT.

The rearrangement uses TRBV10-3 and TRBJ2-3, with D perhaps TRBD1 (6 bases). Trimming removed 6 bases at V and 2 bases at J, with 12 bases between. This CDR3 region has 14 residues. In germline, CDR1 is ENHRY, CDR2 SYGVKD. The CDR3 sequence: CAISGTTPTDTQYF. The CDR3 coding sequence is TGTGCCATCAGCGGGACAACTCCCACAGATACGCAGTATTTT.